This entry concerns a single T cell receptor beta chain. Method: immunoSEQ multiplex PCR; TCRdb's copy keeps in-frame clones and lacks some. In the table there are 150,000 to 200,000 clones, 81% of which are singletons. The sample comes from a study of blood T cell repertoires in COVID-19. The V gene's germline CDR1 is SEHNR and CDR2 FQNEAQ (reference sequence). There are 16 residues in the CDR3. V lost 1 base, J lost 2 bases, and 4 bases stayed unmatched. Sequencing was performed on peripheral blood. The TCR originated in a human donor in a cohort sampled during active COVID-19. The chain recombines TRBV7-9 with TRBJ1-2; 10 nucleotides agree with TRBD1. In DNA form, the CDR3 reads TGTGCCAGCAGCTTAGGGGGGACAGGGGCGAACTATGGCTACACCTTC. Protein product: CASSLGGTGANYGYTF. The variable domain in full, completed from reference TRBV7-9 and TRBJ1-2, reads DTGVSQNPRHKITKRGQNVTFRCDPISEHNRLYWYRQTLGQGPEFLTYFQNEAQLEKSRLLSDRFSAERPKGSFSTLEIQRTEQGDSAMYLCASSLGGTGANYGYTFGSGTRLTVV.